The rows below give T cell receptor beta chains drawn from one sample of a study of early T cells in non-severe SARS-CoV-2 infection. MiXCR, applied by TCRdb to the 5' RACE reads, yields one record per CDR3 protein. Counted here are 100,000 to 120,000 distinct CDR3 sequences, roughly an eighth occurring once; the ten biggest clones make up around 3%. Specimen: whole blood. Every receptor here comes from an adult who was a healthcare worker with PCR-confirmed SARS-CoV-2 infection or an uninfected control (not recorded which). Each CDR3 is given with its conserved first and last residue. The D gene is left open where the match is weak. The size field is filled for only some rows; it gives once, few, many or a size class.

v_gene	abundance	j_gene	d_gene	CDR3nt	CDR3aa
TRBV3-1	NA	TRBJ2-2	TRBD2	TGTGCCAGCAGCCAGTTCCCTAGCGGGGGGACTCACACCGGGGAGCTGTTTTTT	CASSQFPSGGTHTGELFF
TRBV3-1	NA	TRBJ1-4	NA	TGTGCCAGCAGCCAAGCTAATGAAAAACTGTTTTTT	CASSQANEKLFF
TRBV28	NA	TRBJ2-7	NA	TGTGCCAGCAGTTCCCCTGGGCAGGGAAGCTCCTACGAGCAGTACTTC	CASSSPGQGSSYEQYF
TRBV19	NA	TRBJ2-4	NA	TGTGCCAGTAGTATAGACGGGGGAGTGGCCAAAAACATTCAGTACTTC	CASSIDGGVAKNIQYF
TRBV7-9	few	TRBJ2-1	TRBD2	TGTGCCAGCAGCATCTTACTAGCGGGAAAAAGGAATGAGCAGTTCTTC	CASSILLAGKRNEQFF
TRBV11-2	many	TRBJ1-1	TRBD1	TGTGCCAGCAGCTCCGGGACAGGGGGCACTGAAGCTTTCTTT	CASSSGTGGTEAFF
TRBV5-1	many	TRBJ1-2	NA	TGCGCCAGCAGCTTAGACGGACAGACCAACTATGGCTACACCTTC	CASSLDGQTNYGYTF
TRBV11-3	many	TRBJ1-1	NA	TGTGCCAGCAGCTTACTCGACGGGACTGAAGCTTTCTTT	CASSLLDGTEAFF
TRBV7-8	NA	TRBJ1-6	TRBD1	TGTGCCAGCAGCTTAGCCGGACAGGGTGGATCACCCCTCCACTTT	CASSLAGQGGSPLHF
TRBV7-9	NA	TRBJ2-1	TRBD2	TGTGCCAGCAGCCGTCAACTAGCGGGAGGTATCTACAATGAGCAGTTCTTC	CASSRQLAGGIYNEQFF
TRBV28	few	TRBJ2-1	NA	TGTGCCAGCACCGGGACCCTTACCTCCAATGAGCAGTTCTTC	CASTGTLTSNEQFF
TRBV7-9	many	TRBJ1-3	NA	TGTGCCAGCAGTTTAGATTCCAGGAACCCTGGAAACACCATATATTTT	CASSLDSRNPGNTIYF
TRBV29-1	NA	TRBJ2-5	NA	TGCAGCGTTGAAGACAGGGACGAGACCCAGTACTTC	CSVEDRDETQYF
TRBV30	few	TRBJ1-1	NA	TGTGCCTGGAGCCTATGGGGGAGGCCGAACACTGAAGCTTTCTTT	CAWSLWGRPNTEAFF
TRBV9	NA	TRBJ2-1	NA	TGTGCCAGCAGCGTATCAAGTATCTCCTACAATGAGCAGTTCTTC	CASSVSSISYNEQFF
TRBV6-5	many	TRBJ1-5	TRBD1	TGTGCCAGCAGGACAGGGGACCAGCCCCAGCATTTT	CASRTGDQPQHF
TRBV5-4	many	TRBJ1-1	NA	TGTGCCAGCAGCCCCAGGACAAGGGGCGAGGGAACTGAAGCTTTCTTT	CASSPRTRGEGTEAFF
TRBV28	many	TRBJ1-1	TRBD1	TGTGCCACTACAGGGGACACTGAAGCTTTCTTT	CATTGDTEAFF
TRBV5-1	few	TRBJ2-1	TRBD2	TGCGCCAGCAGCCCCCAGACTAGCGGGAGGCAGTTCTTC	CASSPQTSGRQFF
TRBV11-2	NA	TRBJ1-6	TRBD1	TGTGCCAGCACCGACCCGCCGAGCGGACAGGGTTATAATTCACCCCTCCACTTT	CASTDPPSGQGYNSPLHF
TRBV20-1	NA	TRBJ2-3	TRBD1	TGCAGTGCTGGGGACAGGGCAACAGATACGCAGTATTTT	CSAGDRATDTQYF
TRBV20-1	few	TRBJ2-7	TRBD1	TGCAGTGCTAGAGGACAGGGGGGATTCTACGAGCAGTACTTC	CSARGQGGFYEQYF
TRBV28	many	TRBJ2-7	NA	TGTGCCACCCAGGGACCCAACTCCTACGAGCAGTACTTC	CATQGPNSYEQYF
TRBV7-3	NA	TRBJ2-7	TRBD1	TGTGCCAGGACAGGGCCCAAAGGCGAGCAGTACTTC	CARTGPKGEQYF
TRBV11-2	NA	TRBJ1-2	NA	TGTGCCAGCAGCGTTTTTACAGGGAACTATGGCTACACCTTC	CASSVFTGNYGYTF
TRBV24-1	NA	TRBJ2-1	TRBD2	TGTGCCACCAGTGACCCCACCCTAGCGGGAGTGACCAATGAGCAGTTCTTC	CATSDPTLAGVTNEQFF
TRBV29-1	many	TRBJ1-2	NA	TGCAGCGTTGCGGGGGAGGGCCAACTTCCTCTCTTCTTC	CSVAGEGQLPLFF
TRBV6-1	NA	TRBJ1-5	NA	TGTGCCAGCGCGGGGGCGCTTAGCAATCAGCCCCAGCATTTT	CASAGALSNQPQHF
TRBV7-6	many	TRBJ2-7	NA	TGTGCCAGCAGCTTACGGCCAGCCTCCTACGAGCAGTACTTC	CASSLRPASYEQYF
TRBV18	many	TRBJ2-3	TRBD1	TGTGCCAGCTCACCAGTACAGGGGCAGGATACGCAGTATTTT	CASSPVQGQDTQYF
TRBV6-2/TRBV6-3	once	TRBJ1-4	TRBD1	TGTGCCAGCAGACTACAGGGGGCAACTAATGAAAAACTGTTTTTT	CASRLQGATNEKLFF